These T cell receptor beta chains were read from a single sample in a study of shared clonotypes between healthy human individuals. Repertoires were generated with immunoSEQ multiplex PCR, while TCRdb's copy carries only in-frame clones and drops some. The sample yields 550,000 to 850,000 clones, over 55% seen once. Sequencing used memory CD4+ T cells sorted from blood. Receptors originate from a woman aged 25 to 39 in good health. The CDR3 runs from the conserved cysteine through the conserved F or W. Fields, in order: J gene, clone size, V gene, D gene, CDR3 DNA, CDR3 protein. D genes are given only for firm matches. Size values are once, few and many counts, or a class for expanded clones, and some rows have none.

J gene: TRBJ2-1; clone size: .; V gene: TRBV11-2; D gene: TRBD2; CDR3 DNA: TGTGCCAGCAGCGGGGGGACTAGCGGGAACTCCAATGAGCAGTTCTTC; CDR3 protein: CASSGGTSGNSNEQFF
J gene: TRBJ2-2; clone size: .; V gene: TRBV5-6; D gene: TRBD2; CDR3 DNA: TGTGCCAGCAGCTTGGATGGACTAGCGGGAGCGCGACCCGGGGAGCTGTTTTTT; CDR3 protein: CASSLDGLAGARPGELFF
J gene: TRBJ2-1; clone size: .; V gene: TRBV5-1; D gene: TRBD2; CDR3 DNA: TGCGCCAGCAGCTTGCAGGGACTAGCGGGAGCCGATGAGCAGTTCTTC; CDR3 protein: CASSLQGLAGADEQFF
J gene: TRBJ2-2; clone size: many; V gene: TRBV30; D gene: TRBD2; CDR3 DNA: TGTGCCTGTCGCCTAGCGGGGGGAACCGGGGAGCTGTTTTTT; CDR3 protein: CACRLAGGTGELFF
J gene: TRBJ1-3; clone size: .; V gene: TRBV14; D gene: .; CDR3 DNA: TGTGCCAGCAGCCAACACAGGGTATCTGGAAACACCATATATTTT; CDR3 protein: CASSQHRVSGNTIYF
J gene: TRBJ2-7; clone size: .; V gene: TRBV2; D gene: .; CDR3 DNA: TGTGCCAGCAGTTACCGAAGACTACCCGGCTACGAGCAGTACTTC; CDR3 protein: CASSYRRLPGYEQYF
J gene: TRBJ2-7; clone size: few; V gene: TRBV5-6; D gene: .; CDR3 DNA: TGTGCCAGCAGCCTGCGGTGGGTACGAGGGAGCGAGCAGTACTTC; CDR3 protein: CASSLRWVRGSEQYF
J gene: TRBJ1-2; clone size: .; V gene: TRBV18; D gene: TRBD1; CDR3 DNA: TGTGCCAGCTCACCCTCGACAGGGCACCCCTATGGCTACACCTTC; CDR3 protein: CASSPSTGHPYGYTF
J gene: TRBJ2-3; clone size: .; V gene: TRBV6-1; D gene: .; CDR3 DNA: TGTGCCAGCAGCGAAAACAGGGTCTCAAGAGATACGCAGTATTTT; CDR3 protein: CASSENRVSRDTQYF
J gene: TRBJ2-7; clone size: .; V gene: TRBV18; D gene: .; CDR3 DNA: TGTGCCAGCTCACCACGCTACGAGCAGTACTTC; CDR3 protein: CASSPRYEQYF
J gene: TRBJ1-5; clone size: .; V gene: TRBV6-6; D gene: TRBD1; CDR3 DNA: TGTGCCAGCAGTCACCGCATTGACAGGGATCATCAGCCCCAGCATTTT; CDR3 protein: CASSHRIDRDHQPQHF
J gene: TRBJ2-3; clone size: few; V gene: TRBV2; D gene: TRBD2; CDR3 DNA: TGTGCCAGCAGTGAATGGGCTAGCGGGAGAGGTACGCAGTATTTT; CDR3 protein: CASSEWASGRGTQYF
J gene: TRBJ2-4; clone size: few; V gene: TRBV6-1; D gene: .; CDR3 DNA: TGTGCCAGCAGTGAAATCAAAAACATTCAGTACTTC; CDR3 protein: CASSEIKNIQYF
J gene: TRBJ2-1; clone size: .; V gene: TRBV2; D gene: .; CDR3 DNA: TGTGCCAGCAGCCGGGACTGGGGGGTCAATGAGCAGTTCTTC; CDR3 protein: CASSRDWGVNEQFF
J gene: TRBJ1-2; clone size: .; V gene: TRBV7-8; D gene: .; CDR3 DNA: TGTGCCAGCAGCGGGCAGGTCGACTATGGCTACACCTTC; CDR3 protein: CASSGQVDYGYTF
J gene: TRBJ2-3; clone size: .; V gene: TRBV5-1; D gene: .; CDR3 DNA: TGCGCCAGCAGCTTGGACCTCAGCACAGATACGCAGTATTTT; CDR3 protein: CASSLDLSTDTQYF
J gene: TRBJ2-3; clone size: .; V gene: TRBV29-1; D gene: TRBD2; CDR3 DNA: TGCAGCGCCCGAAGGGAGGGAGATACGCAGTATTTT; CDR3 protein: CSARREGDTQYF
J gene: TRBJ2-5; clone size: few; V gene: TRBV5-1; D gene: .; CDR3 DNA: TGCGCCAGCAGCGGAAATCAGCCACCGGGGGAGACCCAGTACTTC; CDR3 protein: CASSGNQPPGETQYF
J gene: TRBJ1-1; clone size: .; V gene: TRBV19; D gene: TRBD1; CDR3 DNA: TGTGCCAGTAGTACCAGGGGGTCTGAAGCTTTCTTT; CDR3 protein: CASSTRGSEAFF
J gene: TRBJ2-3; clone size: .; V gene: TRBV7-2; D gene: TRBD2; CDR3 DNA: TGTGCCAGCAGCTTACAAGCGGGAGTCGGGACAGATACGCAGTATTTT; CDR3 protein: CASSLQAGVGTDTQYF
J gene: TRBJ2-1; clone size: .; V gene: TRBV19; D gene: .; CDR3 DNA: TGTGCCAGTAGTTTTTCGGGCAGAACGATGAAAAATGAGCAGTTCTTC; CDR3 protein: CASSFSGRTMKNEQFF
J gene: TRBJ2-7; clone size: .; V gene: TRBV11-2; D gene: .; CDR3 DNA: TGTGCCAGCAGCTTAGTTAACGCCTACGAGCAGTACTTC; CDR3 protein: CASSLVNAYEQYF
J gene: TRBJ1-2; clone size: .; V gene: TRBV2; D gene: TRBD1; CDR3 DNA: TGTGCCAGCAGCGAAGGGACAGGGGGCGCTTGGTATGGCTACACCTTC; CDR3 protein: CASSEGTGGAWYGYTF
J gene: TRBJ2-2; clone size: .; V gene: TRBV18; D gene: TRBD2; CDR3 DNA: TGTGCCAGCTCACCATTCGGGACTAGCGGGGTCACCGGGGAGCTGTTTTTT; CDR3 protein: CASSPFGTSGVTGELFF
J gene: TRBJ2-3; clone size: .; V gene: TRBV5-1; D gene: .; CDR3 DNA: TGCGCCAGCAGCTTGGCACAGAGGTGGGATACGCAGTATTTT; CDR3 protein: CASSLAQRWDTQYF
J gene: TRBJ1-3; clone size: .; V gene: TRBV6-1; D gene: TRBD1; CDR3 DNA: TGTGCCAGCACCACCGGGACAGGAGGGCGAAACACCATATATTTT; CDR3 protein: CASTTGTGGRNTIYF
J gene: TRBJ1-4; clone size: few; V gene: TRBV27; D gene: .; CDR3 DNA: TGTGCCAGCAGGGGGGCTTGGACTCCGGGGGGTGAAAAACTGTTTTTT; CDR3 protein: CASRGAWTPGGEKLFF
J gene: TRBJ1-5; clone size: .; V gene: TRBV28; D gene: .; CDR3 DNA: TGTGCCAGCAGTTTAGACGGGGGTGGTCAGCCCCAGCATTTT; CDR3 protein: CASSLDGGGQPQHF
J gene: TRBJ1-5; clone size: .; V gene: TRBV19; D gene: TRBD1; CDR3 DNA: TGTGCCAGTAGTTTCGGACAGGATAGCAATCAGCCCCAGCATTTT; CDR3 protein: CASSFGQDSNQPQHF
J gene: TRBJ2-2; clone size: few; V gene: TRBV6-4; D gene: TRBD2; CDR3 DNA: TGTGCCAGCAGAAAACTAGCGTCGAACACCGGGGAGCTGTTTTTT; CDR3 protein: CASRKLASNTGELFF
J gene: TRBJ2-3; clone size: few; V gene: TRBV20-1; D gene: .; CDR3 DNA: TGCAGGGGTGCGGGCACAGATACGCAGTATTTT; CDR3 protein: CRGAGTDTQYF
J gene: TRBJ2-2; clone size: .; V gene: TRBV19; D gene: TRBD2; CDR3 DNA: TGTGCCAGTAGCGAACCGCGGGGGTTCACCGGGGAGCTGTTTTTT; CDR3 protein: CASSEPRGFTGELFF
J gene: TRBJ2-5; clone size: .; V gene: TRBV7-3; D gene: .; CDR3 DNA: TGTGCCAGCAGCTATATTCTCGGAGAGACCCAGTACTTC; CDR3 protein: CASSYILGETQYF
J gene: TRBJ2-1; clone size: many; V gene: TRBV27; D gene: TRBD2; CDR3 DNA: TGTGCCAGCAGTGGATCTAGCGGGCCCTACAATGAGCAGTTCTTC; CDR3 protein: CASSGSSGPYNEQFF
J gene: TRBJ2-7; clone size: .; V gene: TRBV27; D gene: TRBD1; CDR3 DNA: TGTGCCAGCAGTCCCGACAGGGATCTCTACGAGCAGTACTTC; CDR3 protein: CASSPDRDLYEQYF
J gene: TRBJ2-6; clone size: once; V gene: TRBV10-3; D gene: .; CDR3 DNA: TGTGCCATCTCGAAAACCGAACCTGGACGGCGCTCTGGGGCCAACGTCCTGACTTTC; CDR3 protein: CAISKTEPGRRSGANVLTF
J gene: TRBJ1-4; clone size: few; V gene: TRBV6-1; D gene: .; CDR3 DNA: TGTGCCAGCAGTCCATCCGTCAGGGGTGAAAAACTGTTTTTT; CDR3 protein: CASSPSVRGEKLFF
J gene: TRBJ2-6; clone size: .; V gene: TRBV28; D gene: .; CDR3 DNA: TGTGCCAGCAGTTCCCCGTCCTCTGGGGCCAACGTCCTGACTTTC; CDR3 protein: CASSSPSSGANVLTF
J gene: TRBJ1-1; clone size: few; V gene: TRBV30; D gene: .; CDR3 DNA: TGTGCCACATCCAAGGCGAACACTGAAGCTTTCTTT; CDR3 protein: CATSKANTEAFF
J gene: TRBJ2-7; clone size: .; V gene: TRBV27; D gene: TRBD2; CDR3 DNA: TGTGCCAGCAGTTTCGGGTCCGGGACTAGCGGGAGGCCGACCTACGAGCAGTACTTC; CDR3 protein: CASSFGSGTSGRPTYEQYF
J gene: TRBJ2-1; clone size: .; V gene: TRBV5-1; D gene: .; CDR3 DNA: TGCGCCAGCAGCTTGGACGGACTCTTCACCCATGAGCAGTTCTTC; CDR3 protein: CASSLDGLFTHEQFF
J gene: TRBJ2-5; clone size: .; V gene: TRBV5-6; D gene: .; CDR3 DNA: TGTGCCAGCAGCCCTCCCCGGCGCAAAGAGACCCAGTACTTC; CDR3 protein: CASSPPRRKETQYF
J gene: TRBJ2-7; clone size: .; V gene: TRBV11-2; D gene: TRBD2; CDR3 DNA: TGTGCCAGCAGCCCCGGACTAGCGGGAGCCGAGCAGTACTTC; CDR3 protein: CASSPGLAGAEQYF
J gene: TRBJ2-7; clone size: .; V gene: TRBV6-6; D gene: .; CDR3 DNA: TGTGCCAGCAGTTGGACCGCGAACGAGCAGTACTTC; CDR3 protein: CASSWTANEQYF
J gene: TRBJ1-1; clone size: .; V gene: TRBV20-1; D gene: .; CDR3 DNA: TGCAGTGCTACCGGGAACACTGAAGCTTTCTTT; CDR3 protein: CSATGNTEAFF
J gene: TRBJ2-5; clone size: .; V gene: TRBV6-5; D gene: TRBD2; CDR3 DNA: TGTGCCAGCAGTTCCGCTCGACTAGCGGGAGCTGGAGAGCAGTACTTC; CDR3 protein: CASSSARLAGAGEQYF
J gene: TRBJ1-1; clone size: .; V gene: TRBV6-1; D gene: .; CDR3 DNA: TGTGCCAGCAGTGAAGCGCGGAGGTTGAACACTGAAGCTTTCTTT; CDR3 protein: CASSEARRLNTEAFF
J gene: TRBJ2-7; clone size: .; V gene: TRBV12-5; D gene: TRBD1; CDR3 DNA: TGTGCTAGTGGGCCTACCGGGACAGGGTTCGAGCAGTACTTC; CDR3 protein: CASGPTGTGFEQYF
J gene: TRBJ1-2; clone size: .; V gene: TRBV5-6; D gene: TRBD1; CDR3 DNA: TGTGCCAGCAGCTTGGTGGGGACAGGGGCTAACTATGGCTACACCTTC; CDR3 protein: CASSLVGTGANYGYTF
J gene: TRBJ1-1; clone size: .; V gene: TRBV7-9; D gene: .; CDR3 DNA: TGTGCCAGCACCATCCCGGACAGGAACACTGAAGCTTTCTTT; CDR3 protein: CASTIPDRNTEAFF
J gene: TRBJ2-6; clone size: few; V gene: TRBV4-2; D gene: TRBD2; CDR3 DNA: TGTGCCAGCAGCCAGGGGGGGTCTGGGGCCAACGTCCTGACTTTC; CDR3 protein: CASSQGGSGANVLTF
J gene: TRBJ1-3; clone size: .; V gene: TRBV7-9; D gene: .; CDR3 DNA: TGTGCCAGCAGCTTAGGGAACGCCTGGGGAAACACCATATATTTT; CDR3 protein: CASSLGNAWGNTIYF
J gene: TRBJ1-5; clone size: .; V gene: TRBV6-5; D gene: .; CDR3 DNA: TGTGCCAGCAGTTACTCGAATGGGCAGCCCCAGCATTTT; CDR3 protein: CASSYSNGQPQHF
J gene: TRBJ1-2; clone size: once; V gene: TRBV5-1; D gene: TRBD1; CDR3 DNA: TGCGCCAGCAGCACCACCGGGACAGCTAACTATGGCTACACCTTC; CDR3 protein: CASSTTGTANYGYTF
J gene: TRBJ1-3; clone size: .; V gene: TRBV7-2; D gene: .; CDR3 DNA: TGTGCCAGCAGCTCCCACTACTCTGGAAACACCATATATTTT; CDR3 protein: CASSSHYSGNTIYF
J gene: TRBJ1-2; clone size: .; V gene: TRBV5-1; D gene: .; CDR3 DNA: TGCGCCAGCAGCGCTTACAGCGCTGCTAACTATGGCTACACCTTC; CDR3 protein: CASSAYSAANYGYTF
J gene: TRBJ2-5; clone size: .; V gene: TRBV7-9; D gene: TRBD1; CDR3 DNA: TGTGCCAGCAGCTCGAGGATCGCAGGGGGTGTAGCAAGTGGGACCCAGTACTTC; CDR3 protein: CASSSRIAGGVASGTQYF
J gene: TRBJ1-2; clone size: many; V gene: TRBV28; D gene: .; CDR3 DNA: TGTGCCAGCAGTTCTTTCGACGGCGGACTCATAAGAGGCTACACCTTC; CDR3 protein: CASSSFDGGLIRGYTF